This T cell receptor (beta chain) originates from a study of CD8 T cells in Susac syndrome (dated by TCRdb to between 2019 and 2020). About the full investigation: Among the Susac syndrome patients who were sequenced, clinically active disease was present in about 6 and clinical remission was observed in about eight. At blood withdrawal, Susac syndrome patients were therapy-naive, treated with corticosteroids (with IVIg additionally given to some), or treated with IVIg alone. Repertoire sequencing was used to test whether CD8+ T cell activation and differentiation in Susac syndrome was antigen driven. What the research found in general, with its limitations: The number of individuals in the TCR sequencing and HLA analysis was acknowledged as relatively small. No clonal expansion was detected in the CD4+ T cell repertoire of Susac syndrome patients.

Peripheral blood CD8+ and CD4+ T cells from healthy donors, Susac syndrome patients and multiple sclerosis patients were profiled using high-throughput TCR beta sequencing. Recently defined diagnostic criteria for definite or probable disease were met by the Susac syndrome patients. CD8+ TEMRA cells were enriched by FACS, while bulk CD8+ and CD4+ T cells were purified by magnetic negative isolation. Blood was collected in EDTA tubes and processed within 24 hours, with PBMCs isolated through density gradient centrifugation. PBMCs destined for TCR sequencing were cryopreserved in liquid nitrogen and later thawed in a 37 °C water bath. The sorted or isolated CD4+, CD8+ and CD8+ TEMRA cells reached a purity of at least 90%. With respect to this clonotype: Its antigen is still unknown. Per-nucleotide qualities are absent, and no much larger clonotype sits a single base away.

RNA was extracted using the RNeasy kit, and roughly 0.5 to 1 microgram was reverse transcribed with random hexamers. The immunoSEQ multiplex PCR assay, covering 54 Vbeta and 13 Jbeta segments, was used to amplify TCR beta CDR3 regions. Bias from PCR amplification was corrected by using a synthetic template baseline for primer optimization and for computational correction. The published analysis was carried out like this. Reads were annotated to V, D and J genes according to IMGT and were analyzed with immunoSEQ Analyzer, with only productive sequences retained. Clonality was calculated as one minus the Shannon entropy normalized by log2 of the number of productive unique sequences. For each patient and control, public and private clones were evaluated among the 100 most prevalent clones. Susac-specific clones were defined as absent from healthy and MS cohorts, around 1,000 published viral clones and other ImmuneACCESS disease sequences. The public sequencing data were trimmed at Q25 with fastp and processed into clonotypes with MiXCR by TCRdb, which kept only in-frame beta chains. All rows with the same CDR3 protein become a single entry with the most common DNA and genes. These V and J calls originate from TCRdb's pipeline instead of the authors' own analysis. This sample gives under 200,000 distinct CDR3 sequences in total; about 94% of them show up just once. The top ten clones comprise roughly 0.098% of the sample.

CDR1 and CDR2 are read off the germline V gene (reference sequence) as SEHNR and FQNEAQ. V trim: 5 bases; J trim: 2 bases; unmatched bases: 11. Measured from the cysteine to the phenylalanine, the CDR3 is 16 residues long. Only the CDR3 DNA is retained, 48 bases long and in frame from the first base. The TCR originated in a human donor with Susac syndrome. Recombination joined TRBV7-9 with TRBJ2-5, and 7 junctional nucleotides match TRBD1. Sequencing was performed on CD4+ T cells from PBMCs. CDR3 reads: CASSTTPQTGQETQYF. The DNA sequence is given as TGTGCCAGCAGCACAACGCCCCAGACAGGGCAAGAGACCCAGTACTTC.